This T cell receptor beta chain is from a study of T cells in Graves' hyperthyroidism and ophthalmopathy. Findings of the study overall: Ophthalmopathy was distinguished from stable hyperthyroidism by 13 V-J signatures.

The germline V and J ends were trimmed by 8 bases and 8 bases, with 21 bases remaining between them. Germline-derived CDR1 and CDR2 are GTSNPN and SVGIG (reference sequence). This CDR3 contains 14 residues. This clonotype was found a few times. Its antigen is unidentified. RNA transcripts were the template for amplifying TCR beta CDR3 regions. The HTBI primer set drove a first-round RT-PCR of the TCR CDR3. TCRdb passed the multiplex PCR reads through MiXCR, listing each CDR3 protein once. Among more than 95,000 distinct CDR3 sequences listed, roughly 50% were seen once. The specimen sequenced was blood. This sequence joins TRBV30 and TRBJ1-4; a possible D gene is TRBD1 (6 bases). This receptor was obtained from a middle-aged man with Graves' hyperthyroidism. DNA for the CDR3: TGTGCCGAATCATTACAGGGAAATAAGGAAAAACTGTTTTTT. It yields the protein CAESLQGNKEKLFF. The full variable domain, in which reference TRBV30 and TRBJ1-4 provide the parts outside the CDR3, is SQTIHQWPATLVQPVGSPLSLECTVEGTSNPNLYWYRQAAGRGLQLLFYSVGIGQISSEVPQNLSASRPQDRQFILSSKKLLLSDSGFYLCAESLQGNKEKLFFGSGTQLSVL.